Below, 6 T cell receptor beta chains from the same sample are listed, as sequenced in a study of blood T cells in healthy people across ages. For the second PCR, which ran for about 7 to 11 cycles, a sample-barcoded 5' primer and a J-beta primer mix were used. MiXCR was run by TCRdb on the 5' RACE reads, yielding one entry per CDR3 protein. The data contain under 800,000 distinct CDR3 sequences, roughly 45% of them singletons. What was sequenced was blood. These receptors were obtained from a woman in her sixties or seventies in good health.

The chain uses TRBV4-1 and TRBJ2-5; 8 bases are a match to TRBD2. J gave up 6 bases and V 1 base, and 10 bases lay outside the gene matches. The CDR3 extends over 16 amino acids. Germline V lookup: CDR1 MGHRA, CDR2 YSYEKL. The CDR3 DNA sequence: TGCGCCAGCAGCCAAGGTGTGCCGGGGGGGATAAAGACCCAGTACTTC. This encodes CASSQGVPGGIKTQYF.

This chain joins TRBV29-1 and TRBJ2-5, with TRBD1 matching over 8 bases. Losses at the gene ends were 7 bases for V and 4 bases for J; bases not matched to a gene: 5. Germline assignment: CDR1 SQVTM and CDR2 ANQGSEA. The CDR3 sequence is 12 residues long. The chain's CDR3 is CSATGVGETQYF. CDR3 sequence (DNA): TGCAGCGCGACAGGGGTAGGAGAGACCCAGTACTTC.

CDR3 sequence: CSARDLRGPTGELFF. CDR3 coding DNA: TGCAGTGCTAGAGATCTCAGGGGGCCCACCGGGGAGCTGTTTTTT. The chain is built from TRBV20-1 and TRBJ2-2; 8 bases are shared with TRBD1. Germline V gene data show CDR1 as DFQATT and CDR2 as SNEGSKA (reference sequence). The CDR3 spans 15 residues. J was trimmed by 4 bases and V by 0 bases; bases with no gene match: 4.

This clonotype appeared many times. The rearrangement uses TRBV29-1 and TRBJ2-7; 11 nucleotides agree with TRBD2. The CDR3 extends over 14 amino acids. Trimming took 6 bases from V and 1 from J; bases not matched to a gene: 5. In germline, CDR1 is SQVTM, CDR2 ANQGSEA. The CDR3: CSVGSGGASYEQYF. In nucleotides, the CDR3 is TGCAGCGTGGGTAGCGGGGGGGCGTCCTACGAGCAGTACTTC.

There are a few counts of this clonotype. The chain couples TRBV5-5 to TRBJ2-1; 10 bases align to TRBD2. The CDR3 has 16 amino acids. The J segment lost 3 bases and the V segment lost 0 bases, leaving 3 bases of the junction unmatched. From germline, CDR1 is SGHKS and CDR2 YYEKEE (reference sequence). CDR3 bases: TGTGCCAGCAGCTTGGGTAGCGGGGGGTTCTACAATGAGCAGTTCTTC. It yields the protein CASSLGSGGFYNEQFF.

The gene calls are TRBV20-1 and TRBJ1-3; TRBD1 might be the D (6 bases). Germline V CDR1 and CDR2: DFQATT, SNEGSKA (reference sequence). This CDR3 has 16 amino acids. V was shortened by 0 bases and J by 3 bases, with 15 bases between the two germline ends. In nucleotides, the CDR3 is TGCAGTGCTAGAGATTTTAGGGACATCGGTGGAAACACCATATATTTT. Translation: CSARDFRDIGGNTIYF.